These T cell receptor beta chains were read from a single sample in a study of PD-1 blockade in classical Hodgkin lymphoma. Generated by immunoSEQ multiplex PCR, the TCRdb table keeps only in-frame clones and is missing some. The sample holds tens of thousands of clones, approximately 92% seen once. Here the sequenced sample was peripheral blood mononuclear cells (PBMCs), taken before the second cycle of nivolumab. The receptors stem from a human donor with classical Hodgkin lymphoma. The CDR3 runs from the conserved cysteine through the conserved F or W. D genes are given only for firm matches. Size values are once, few and many counts, or a class for expanded clones, and some rows have none.

V: TRBV30; size: NA; D: NA; J: TRBJ2-5; CDR3: CACQWGRGVLWETQYF; DNA: TGTGCCTGCCAGTGGGGTAGGGGTGTCTTGTGGGAGACCCAGTACTTC
V: TRBV9; size: NA; D: TRBD2; J: TRBJ2-5; CDR3: CASSAIAGAQETQYF; DNA: TGTGCCAGCAGCGCTATAGCGGGGGCACAAGAGACCCAGTACTTC
V: TRBV2; size: NA; D: NA; J: TRBJ2-2; CDR3: CASRPYGGSAGELFF; DNA: TGTGCCAGCAGGCCCTACGGAGGGAGCGCCGGGGAGCTGTTTTTT
V: TRBV5-4; size: NA; D: NA; J: TRBJ2-1; CDR3: CASSLGGREQFF; DNA: TGTGCCAGCAGCTTGGGGGGACGCGAGCAGTTCTTC
V: TRBV2; size: NA; D: NA; J: TRBJ1-6; CDR3: CASSEALRTLSYNSPLHF; DNA: TGTGCCAGCAGTGAAGCGCTTCGGACACTCTCCTATAATTCACCCCTCCACTTT
V: TRBV19; size: few; D: NA; J: TRBJ2-7; CDR3: CASSIRLADEQYF; DNA: TGTGCCAGTAGTATTCGGCTAGCAGACGAGCAGTACTTC
V: TRBV20-1; size: NA; D: NA; J: TRBJ2-7; CDR3: CSGDGGYEQYF; DNA: TGCAGCGGGGATGGCGGTTACGAGCAGTACTTC
V: TRBV19; size: NA; D: NA; J: TRBJ2-5; CDR3: CASSIRTSMETQYF; DNA: TGTGCCAGTAGTATTAGGACTTCGATGGAGACCCAGTACTTC
V: TRBV28; size: NA; D: NA; J: TRBJ2-2; CDR3: CASIDNTQNTGELFF; DNA: TGTGCCAGCATAGACAATACACAGAACACCGGGGAGCTGTTTTTT
V: TRBV28; size: NA; D: TRBD2; J: TRBJ2-7; CDR3: CASSQPSGRVFEQYF; DNA: TGTGCCAGTAGCCAACCTAGCGGGAGGGTTTTCGAGCAGTACTTC
V: TRBV19; size: NA; D: NA; J: TRBJ2-7; CDR3: CASSQYPGQLYEQYF; DNA: TGTGCCAGTAGTCAATACCCCGGACAGCTCTACGAGCAGTACTTC
V: TRBV28; size: NA; D: TRBD2; J: TRBJ2-7; CDR3: CASSLLAGGKEQYF; DNA: TGTGCCAGCAGTTTGCTAGCGGGAGGTAAAGAGCAGTACTTC
V: TRBV18; size: NA; D: NA; J: TRBJ1-1; CDR3: CASHREVNTEAFF; DNA: TGTGCCAGCCACAGGGAAGTTAACACTGAAGCTTTCTTT
V: TRBV19; size: NA; D: NA; J: TRBJ1-2; CDR3: CASRRPGADYGYTF; DNA: TGTGCCAGCCGTCGACCGGGAGCAGACTATGGCTACACCTTC
V: TRBV7-2; size: NA; D: TRBD2; J: TRBJ2-7; CDR3: CASSLVRVTSGEYEQYF; DNA: TGTGCCAGCAGCTTAGTGCGGGTGACTAGCGGGGAGTACGAGCAGTACTTC
V: TRBV19; size: NA; D: NA; J: TRBJ1-5; CDR3: CASSTGGSNQPQHF; DNA: TGTGCCAGTAGTACGGGTGGGAGCAATCAGCCCCAGCATTTT
V: TRBV11-2; size: once; D: TRBD1; J: TRBJ2-7; CDR3: CASSLTGLIYEQYF; DNA: TGTGCCAGCAGCCTGACAGGGTTGATCTACGAGCAGTACTTC
V: TRBV10-3; size: NA; D: NA; J: TRBJ2-1; CDR3: CAMNAGGYDEQFF; DNA: TGTGCCATGAATGCCGGCGGATACGATGAGCAGTTCTTC
V: TRBV6-5; size: NA; D: NA; J: TRBJ1-2; CDR3: CASSFYPGANVVGYTF; DNA: TGTGCCAGCAGTTTCTACCCAGGGGCCAACGTGGTGGGCTACACCTTC
V: TRBV6-6; size: NA; D: NA; J: TRBJ1-6; CDR3: CASNPGPRNSPLHF; DNA: TGTGCCAGCAACCCGGGACCGAGGAATTCACCCCTCCACTTT
V: TRBV29-1; size: NA; D: NA; J: TRBJ1-2; CDR3: CSVDAGTSDYGYTF; DNA: TGCAGCGTTGATGCAGGCACCTCGGACTATGGCTACACCTTC
V: TRBV14; size: NA; D: NA; J: TRBJ2-1; CDR3: CASSRAGAQNEQFF; DNA: TGTGCCAGCAGCCGTGCCGGGGCCCAGAATGAGCAGTTCTTC
V: TRBV10-2; size: NA; D: NA; J: TRBJ2-1; CDR3: CASKKMGNEQFF; DNA: TGCGCCAGCAAAAAGATGGGCAATGAGCAGTTCTTC
V: TRBV5-1; size: NA; D: TRBD1; J: TRBJ2-5; CDR3: CASSKGQGASETQYF; DNA: TGCGCCAGCAGCAAGGGACAGGGGGCGAGTGAGACCCAGTACTTC
V: TRBV7-9; size: NA; D: NA; J: TRBJ2-1; CDR3: CASSSTKWREYNEQFF; DNA: TGTGCCAGCAGCAGTACGAAATGGCGAGAATACAATGAGCAGTTCTTC
V: TRBV6-5; size: NA; D: NA; J: TRBJ2-2; CDR3: CASSYRGQPVWELFF; DNA: TGTGCCAGCAGTTACAGGGGCCAGCCGGTATGGGAGCTGTTTTTT
V: TRBV5-1; size: NA; D: NA; J: TRBJ2-1; CDR3: CASSLVGRATYNEQFF; DNA: TGCGCCAGCAGCTTGGTTGGGCGGGCGACCTACAATGAGCAGTTCTTC
V: TRBV21-1; size: once; D: NA; J: TRBJ1-4; CDR3: CASSKGGTGVGDEKLFF; DNA: TGTGCCAGCAGCAAAGGGGGGACAGGGGTTGGTGATGAAAAACTGTTTTTT
V: TRBV11-2; size: NA; D: NA; J: TRBJ2-3; CDR3: CASSSTIGTDTQYF; DNA: TGTGCCAGCAGCTCGACCATAGGAACAGATACGCAGTATTTT
V: TRBV10-3; size: NA; D: NA; J: TRBJ1-1; CDR3: CAISSIGSNTEAFF; DNA: TGTGCCATCTCGTCTATCGGAAGCAACACTGAAGCTTTCTTT
V: TRBV5-1; size: NA; D: NA; J: TRBJ2-7; CDR3: CASKTSISEQYF; DNA: TGCGCCAGCAAGACTAGTATCTCCGAGCAGTACTTC
V: TRBV2; size: NA; D: NA; J: TRBJ2-1; CDR3: CASSEGGRSYNEQFF; DNA: TGTGCCAGCAGTGAAGGGGGCCGCTCCTACAATGAGCAGTTCTTC
V: TRBV28; size: NA; D: NA; J: TRBJ2-4; CDR3: CASRQGLTKNIQYF; DNA: TGTGCCAGCCGACAAGGATTGACCAAAAACATTCAGTACTTC
V: TRBV5-6; size: NA; D: NA; J: TRBJ1-1; CDR3: CASSLAGGGTNTEAFF; DNA: TGTGCCAGCAGCTTGGCGGGAGGGGGAACGAACACTGAAGCTTTCTTT
V: TRBV6-5; size: once; D: NA; J: TRBJ1-1; CDR3: CASSYLQGRKAEAFF; DNA: TGTGCCAGCAGTTATTTGCAGGGGAGGAAGGCTGAAGCTTTCTTT
V: TRBV11-1; size: NA; D: TRBD2; J: TRBJ2-7; CDR3: CASRPTSGDSYEQYF; DNA: TGTGCCAGCCGCCCGACTAGCGGGGATTCCTACGAGCAGTACTTC
V: TRBV13; size: NA; D: NA; J: TRBJ2-1; CDR3: CASSATESSYNEQFF; DNA: TGTGCCAGCAGCGCCACGGAGAGCTCCTACAATGAGCAGTTCTTC
V: TRBV9; size: NA; D: NA; J: TRBJ2-1; CDR3: CASSALSTHTPSNEQFF; DNA: TGTGCCAGCAGCGCCCTCTCGACTCACACTCCGTCTAATGAGCAGTTCTTC
V: TRBV7-9; size: NA; D: NA; J: TRBJ2-2; CDR3: CASSRTGELFF; DNA: TGTGCCAGCAGCCGCACCGGGGAGCTGTTTTTT
V: TRBV5-4; size: NA; D: TRBD1; J: TRBJ1-2; CDR3: CASSKDRAIANYGYTF; DNA: TGTGCCAGCAGCAAGGACAGGGCCATAGCTAACTATGGCTACACCTTC
V: TRBV21-1; size: NA; D: NA; J: TRBJ2-7; CDR3: CASSKGGTIPLYEQYF; DNA: TGTGCCAGCAGCAAGGGTGGCACTATCCCCCTCTACGAGCAGTACTTC
V: TRBV11-2; size: once; D: NA; J: TRBJ2-3; CDR3: CASSLSGLSPPLGTDTQYF; DNA: TGTGCCAGCAGCTTGTCGGGACTCTCCCCCCCTCTAGGCACAGATACGCAGTATTTT
V: TRBV28; size: NA; D: TRBD2; J: TRBJ2-2; CDR3: CAGRSGSSGYWYTGELFF; DNA: TGTGCCGGCAGGTCGGGCTCTAGCGGCTACTGGTACACCGGGGAGCTGTTTTTT
V: TRBV28; size: NA; D: TRBD1; J: TRBJ1-6; CDR3: CASSFPSQDRGWSPLHF; DNA: TGTGCCAGCAGTTTCCCCTCCCAGGACAGGGGGTGGTCACCCCTCCACTTT
V: TRBV10-3; size: few; D: NA; J: TRBJ2-7; CDR3: CAISEVKGRFEQYF; DNA: TGTGCCATCAGTGAGGTAAAGGGGCGCTTCGAGCAGTACTTC
V: TRBV19; size: NA; D: NA; J: TRBJ1-1; CDR3: CASSIGGRLNTEAFF; DNA: TGTGCCAGTAGTATAGGTGGCAGGTTGAACACTGAAGCTTTCTTT
V: TRBV27; size: NA; D: NA; J: TRBJ2-1; CDR3: CASSFLGQKISYNEQFF; DNA: TGTGCCAGCAGTTTTCTTGGACAGAAGATCTCCTACAATGAGCAGTTCTTC
V: TRBV27; size: NA; D: NA; J: TRBJ2-5; CDR3: CASSPTAGHQETQYF; DNA: TGTGCCAGCAGCCCAACCGCGGGGCACCAAGAGACCCAGTACTTC
V: TRBV28; size: few; D: NA; J: TRBJ2-2; CDR3: CASSQNSAFTGELFF; DNA: TGTGCCAGCAGTCAAAATTCAGCGTTCACCGGGGAGCTGTTTTTT
V: TRBV11-2; size: NA; D: TRBD2; J: TRBJ2-7; CDR3: CASSLVLAGGPISYEQYF; DNA: TGTGCCAGCAGCTTAGTTTTGGCGGGAGGGCCTATCTCCTACGAGCAGTACTTC
V: TRBV23-1; size: NA; D: TRBD1; J: TRBJ1-1; CDR3: CASSQCGTGFTEAFF; DNA: TGCGCCAGCAGTCAATGCGGGACAGGGTTCACTGAAGCTTTCTTT
V: TRBV5-1; size: NA; D: NA; J: TRBJ1-2; CDR3: CASSFSESGYTF; DNA: TGCGCCAGCAGCTTTAGTGAGTCTGGCTACACCTTC
V: TRBV27; size: NA; D: NA; J: TRBJ2-7; CDR3: CASHTLERSNYEQYF; DNA: TGTGCCAGCCATACCCTTGAGCGGTCTAACTACGAGCAGTACTTC